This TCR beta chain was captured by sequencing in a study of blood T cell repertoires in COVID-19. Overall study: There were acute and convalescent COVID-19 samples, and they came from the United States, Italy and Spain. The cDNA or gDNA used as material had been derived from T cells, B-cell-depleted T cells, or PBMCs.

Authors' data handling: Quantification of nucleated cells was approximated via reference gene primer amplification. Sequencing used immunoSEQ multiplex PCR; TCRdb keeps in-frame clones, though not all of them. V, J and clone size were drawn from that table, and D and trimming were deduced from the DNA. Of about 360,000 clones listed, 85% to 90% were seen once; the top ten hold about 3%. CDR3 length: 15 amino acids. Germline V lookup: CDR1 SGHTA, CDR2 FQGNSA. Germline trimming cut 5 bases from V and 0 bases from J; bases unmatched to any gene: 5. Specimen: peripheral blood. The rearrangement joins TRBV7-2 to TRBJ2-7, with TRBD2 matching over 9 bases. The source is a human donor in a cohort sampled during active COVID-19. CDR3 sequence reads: CASSPIAGDSYEQYF. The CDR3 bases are TGTGCCAGCAGCCCGATAGCGGGGGACTCCTACGAGCAGTACTTC.